This T cell receptor (beta chain) emerged from a study of cytomegalovirus exposure and HLA in healthy donors. Amplification used 60 Vbeta primers and 13 Jbeta primers. Some clones are missing from TCRdb's copy, which holds only in-frame ones; the method was immunoSEQ multiplex PCR. The specimen's table records about 110,000 clones. The CDR3 loop spans 14 amino acids. The germline V gene has CDR1 LNHDA and CDR2 SQIVND (reference sequence). V lost 3 bases to trimming and J lost 2 bases, with 7 bases between them. Sequenced material: PBMCs. The chain employs TRBV19 and TRBJ2-2; D remains ambiguous. The sequence came from a man aged 18 to 29 in good health and CMV-seronegative. The CDR3 bases are TGTGCCAGTAGTATTGCGGCCAACACCGGGGAGCTGTTTTTT. This gives the protein CASSIAANTGELFF.